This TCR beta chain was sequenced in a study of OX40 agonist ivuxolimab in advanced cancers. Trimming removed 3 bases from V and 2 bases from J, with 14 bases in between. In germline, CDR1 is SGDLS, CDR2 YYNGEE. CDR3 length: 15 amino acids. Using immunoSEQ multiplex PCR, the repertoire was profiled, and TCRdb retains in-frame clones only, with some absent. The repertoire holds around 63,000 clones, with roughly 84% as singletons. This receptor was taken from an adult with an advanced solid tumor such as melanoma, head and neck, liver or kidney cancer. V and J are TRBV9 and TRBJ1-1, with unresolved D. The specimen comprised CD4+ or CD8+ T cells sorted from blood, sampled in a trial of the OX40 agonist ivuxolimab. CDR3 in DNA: TGTGCCAGCAGCGCCCAAGTGTACAGTAACACTGAAGCTTTCTTT. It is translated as CASSAQVYSNTEAFF.